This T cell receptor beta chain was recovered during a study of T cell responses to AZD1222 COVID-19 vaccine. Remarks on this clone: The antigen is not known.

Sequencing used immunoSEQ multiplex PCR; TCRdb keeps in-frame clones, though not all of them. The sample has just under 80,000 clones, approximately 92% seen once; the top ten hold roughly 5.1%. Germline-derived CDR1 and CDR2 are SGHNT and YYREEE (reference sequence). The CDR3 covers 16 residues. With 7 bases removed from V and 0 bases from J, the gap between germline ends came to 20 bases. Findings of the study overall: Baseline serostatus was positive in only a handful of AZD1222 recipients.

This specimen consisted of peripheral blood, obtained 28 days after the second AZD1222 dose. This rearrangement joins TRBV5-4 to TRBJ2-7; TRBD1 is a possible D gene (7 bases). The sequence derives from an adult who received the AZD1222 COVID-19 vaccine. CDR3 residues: CASAPEWQGGSYEQYF. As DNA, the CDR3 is TGTGCCAGCGCCCCAGAGTGGCAGGGGGGCTCCTACGAGCAGTACTTC.